This TCR beta chain comes out of a study of shared clonotypes between healthy human individuals. Study results and limitations: Naive subsets generally had larger estimated richness than memory subsets.

Germline V gene lookup returns CDR1 SGHTA and CDR2 FQGNSA. Trimming removed 1 base at V and 5 bases at J, with 14 bases between. CDR3 length: 15 amino acids. TCRdb keeps only in-frame clones here, not all; method: immunoSEQ multiplex PCR. The table lists more than 850,000 clones, 78% of them singletons. It was into CD45RA+ naive and CD45RA-negative memory subsets that the CD4+ cells were split. On this clone: The target antigen is unknown.

This TCR came from a man between 18 and 35 years old in good health. Some clones in this sample may be carry-over from other donors' samples. The chain links TRBV7-2 to TRBJ2-5; D may be TRBD2 (5 bases). Specimen: memory CD4+ T cells from PBMCs. Subset defined: CD45RA-negative fraction. Here the CDR3 reads CASSLVQPSYETQYF. As DNA, the CDR3 is TGTGCCAGCAGCTTAGTCCAACCTAGCTACGAGACCCAGTACTTC.